This T cell receptor beta chain was recovered during a study of blood T cell repertoires in COVID-19. This clone was counted a single time. Germline-derived CDR1 and CDR2 are GTSNPN and SVGIG (reference sequence). This CDR3 spans 15 amino acids. The junction had 5 bases not matched to a gene; V was cut back by 3 bases and J by 5 bases. Method: immunoSEQ multiplex PCR; TCRdb's copy keeps in-frame clones and lacks some. The repertoire holds roughly 120,000 clones, with roughly 86% as singletons. The sequence came from a human donor in a cohort sampled during active COVID-19. Sequenced material: peripheral blood. The J gene is TRBJ2-1, the V gene TRBV30, with 12 nucleotides matching TRBD2. In DNA form, the CDR3 reads TGTGCCTGGAGCCCCACTAGCGGGAGGCACAATGAGCAGTTCTTC. Translating gives CAWSPTSGRHNEQFF.